Reported below is one T cell receptor (beta chain). Time point described: blood 2 weeks post-SBRT. Treatment denoted: 15 Gy SBRT to primary tumor, nephrectomy 4 weeks later. This renal cell carcinoma was of the clear cell type. The source of the sample is a study of radiation and T cells in renal cell carcinoma. Clones were sequenced by immunoSEQ multiplex PCR, and TCRdb holds only the in-frame ones, with some missing. Among 150,000 to 180,000 clones listed, approximately 90% were seen once. Sample: blood, taken from a patient whose treatment included radiotherapy and nephrectomy. The TCR was taken from a woman aged 45 to 65 with renal cell carcinoma.

In nucleotides, the CDR3 is TGTGCCAGCAGCAAAGACAGCGTTGGCAATCAGCCCCAGCATTTT. Its translation: CASSKDSVGNQPQHF. The chain links TRBV21-1 to TRBJ1-5. TRBV21-1 is assigned pseudogene status. The CDR3 has 15 amino acids.